This T cell receptor (beta chain) was identified in a study of T cells in Graves' hyperthyroidism and ophthalmopathy. Study-wide context: Peripheral blood samples were taken at initial diagnosis, prior to any treatment. Study conclusions and caveats: Also found in blood were most expanded thyroid clonotypes above 0.001.

The CDR3 runs 12 residues. The V end lost 5 bases, the J end lost 1 base, and 8 bases lay between the germline ends. CDR1 and CDR2 (germline): DFQATT, SNEGSKA (reference sequence). Graves' hyperthyroidism was deemed stable absent ophthalmopathy progression within 18 months. Among the patients, aged 18 to 65, hyperthyroidism was newly diagnosed and had lasted under 2 months. This clonotype was counted at least ten times. Its antigen is unidentified. Researchers amplified the TCR beta CDR3 regions from RNA transcripts. First-round RT-PCR targeting the TCR CDR3 was performed with the HTBI primer set. Each CDR3 protein is one row after TCRdb ran MiXCR on the multiplex PCR reads. This sample carries hundreds of thousands of distinct CDR3 sequences, roughly 32% of them seen once, and the ten largest clones take around 30%.

The chain is built from TRBV20-1 and TRBJ1-1; no definite D call. Sample: blood. The TCR sequence derives from a woman between 40 and 50 years old with Graves' hyperthyroidism. This chain's CDR3 is CSAEQTNTEAFF. The CDR3 DNA reads as TGCAGTGCTGAACAGACGAACACTGAAGCTTTCTTT.